The 8 T cell receptor beta chains below were found in one sample sequenced in a study of PD-L1 blockade in urothelial cancer. Repertoires were generated with immunoSEQ multiplex PCR, while TCRdb's copy carries only in-frame clones and drops some. Of under 20,000 clones listed, approximately 91% are singletons. Specified time point: pretreatment peripheral blood. The sequencing used PBMCs, collected around atezolizumab (anti-PD-L1) treatment. The receptors stem from a man aged 70-80 years with urothelial cancer.

The chain joins TRBV5-1 to TRBJ1-1, with D unclear. CDR3 size: 14 residues. CDR1 is SGHRS and CDR2 is YFSETQ in the germline V gene. Trimming cost V 8 bases and J 1 base, with 15 bases left between them. The DNA for the CDR3 is TGCGCCAGTCGTCCCGGGTTCGGGAACACTGAAGCTTTCTTT. Amino acids: CASRPGFGNTEAFF.

The chain recombines TRBV15 with TRBJ1-2; TRBD1 matches at 7 bases. The CDR3 has 16 residues. Germline V lookup: CDR1 LNHNV, CDR2 YYDKDF (reference sequence). V lost 1 base to trimming and J lost 4 bases; unmatched junction nucleotides: 9. CDR3 DNA sequence: TGTGCCACCAGCAGAGGCTTTACAGGGGTGGTCTATGGCTACACCTTC. This translates into CATSRGFTGVVYGYTF.

V usage is TRBV2 and J usage is TRBJ2-5, with 7 bases aligning to TRBD2. V trimming: 9 bases; J trimming: 3 bases; junction bases outside the gene matches: 1. The CDR3 is 11 amino acids. Germline V gives CDR1 SNHLY, CDR2 FYNNEI. CDR3 sequence reads: CASRGEETQYF. In DNA form, the CDR3 reads TGTGCCAGTCGGGGGGAAGAGACCCAGTACTTC.

This chain uses TRBV6-5 with TRBJ1-2; 7 bases are shared with TRBD1. The CDR3 is 12 amino acids. From germline, CDR1 is MNHEY and CDR2 SVGAGI. After removal of 6 bases from V and 7 bases from J, the junction contained 5 bases not matched to a gene. As DNA, the CDR3 is TGTGCCAGCAGATTCCGACAGGGTGGCTACACCTTC. It codes for CASRFRQGGYTF.

V usage is TRBV30 and J usage is TRBJ2-3; no clear D gene. From germline, CDR1 is GTSNPN and CDR2 SVGIG (reference sequence). The CDR3 length is 11 residues. V was clipped by 3 bases and J by 6 bases, with 7 bases between them. CDR3 residues: CAWSPLDTQYF. The CDR3 DNA follows: TGTGCCTGGAGCCCCCTTGATACGCAGTATTTT.

The V gene is TRBV6-5, the J gene TRBJ2-7; D is undetermined. The germline V gene has CDR1 MNHEY and CDR2 SVGAGI. With 6 bases removed from V and 3 bases from J, the gap between germline ends came to 18 bases. This CDR3 is built from 15 residues. Here the CDR3 reads CASSPNRRNYYEQYF. CDR3 in DNA: TGTGCCAGCAGCCCAAATCGACGGAACTACTACGAGCAGTACTTC.

This chain connects TRBV27 to TRBJ1-1; D might be TRBD1 (6 bases). V was cut by 3 bases and J by 7 bases, with 12 bases left in between. The germline gives CDR1 MNHEY, CDR2 SMNVEV (reference sequence). CDR3 size: 13 residues. CDR3 coding DNA: TGTGCCAGCAGTTTTCGGGGCAGGGGTGAAGCTTTCTTT. This encodes CASSFRGRGEAFF.

V usage is TRBV10-3 and J usage is TRBJ1-5, with TRBD1 matching 7 bases. The junction had 0 bases not matched to a gene; V was cut back by 0 bases and J by 4 bases. The CDR3 length is 14 residues. Per germline, CDR1 ENHRY and CDR2 SYGVKD. CDR3 amino acids: CAISESTGNQPQHF. CDR3 nucleotides: TGTGCCATCAGTGAGTCGACAGGGAATCAGCCCCAGCATTTT.